The source of this TCR beta chain is a study of blood T cell repertoires in COVID-19. At the level of the study: Some COVID-19 samples were acute and others convalescent; all came from the United States, Italy and Spain. The cDNA or gDNA used as material had been derived from T cells, B-cell-depleted T cells, or PBMCs.

Germline trimming cut 0 bases from V and 9 bases from J; bases unmatched to any gene: 10. Germline lookup yields CDR1 SGHNT and CDR2 YYREEE (reference sequence). The CDR3 length is 15 residues. As originally analysed: Reference gene primer amplification gave nucleated cell count estimates. The repertoire was sequenced with immunoSEQ multiplex PCR; TCRdb's copy has only in-frame clones and lacks some. V and J calls and clone size are those listed in that table; D and trimming were worked out from the DNA. The sample contains around 200,000 clones, around 85% of which appear only once. Participants' own reports of clinical history determined their cohort assignment.

Specimen: PBMCs or T cells enriched from blood (not recorded which). The V call is TRBV5-4, the J call TRBJ2-5; 8 bases match TRBD2. The TCR originated in a middle-aged man who had recovered from COVID-19. DNA for the CDR3: TGTGCCAGCAGCTTGGGCCTAGCCCCGGGGGGGGCCCAGTACTTC. Protein: CASSLGLAPGGAQYF. The complete variable domain, with remaining parts taken from reference TRBV5-4 and TRBJ2-5, reads ETGVTQSPTHLIKTRGQQVTLRCSSQSGHNTVSWYQQALGQGPQFIFQYYREEENGRGNFPPRFSGLQFPNYSSELNVNALELDDSALYLCASSLGLAPGGAQYFGPGTRLLVL.